This T cell receptor beta chain emerged from a study of shared clonotypes between healthy human individuals. In the study overall: Per-donor plates numbered three CD4 naive, three CD4 memory, two CD8 naive and one CD8 memory.

The CDR3 is 13 residues long. CDR1 is LNHDA and CDR2 is SQIVND in the germline V gene (reference sequence). Trimming stripped 6 bases from V and 8 bases from J, with 11 bases between. Here immunoSEQ multiplex PCR was the method, and the copy in TCRdb shows in-frame clones only, minus some. The sample has more than 2,000,000 clones, around nine tenths seen once. Sequencing input: naive CD4+ T cells sorted from blood. This sample's subset: CD45RA+ positively selected. The J gene is TRBJ1-6, the V gene TRBV19; possible D gene TRBD1, 6 bases. The TCR was taken from a man younger than 35 in good health. This CDR3 reads CASSFGGDSPLHF. CDR3 nucleotide sequence: TGTGCCAGTAGCTTCGGGGGCGATTCACCCCTCCACTTT.